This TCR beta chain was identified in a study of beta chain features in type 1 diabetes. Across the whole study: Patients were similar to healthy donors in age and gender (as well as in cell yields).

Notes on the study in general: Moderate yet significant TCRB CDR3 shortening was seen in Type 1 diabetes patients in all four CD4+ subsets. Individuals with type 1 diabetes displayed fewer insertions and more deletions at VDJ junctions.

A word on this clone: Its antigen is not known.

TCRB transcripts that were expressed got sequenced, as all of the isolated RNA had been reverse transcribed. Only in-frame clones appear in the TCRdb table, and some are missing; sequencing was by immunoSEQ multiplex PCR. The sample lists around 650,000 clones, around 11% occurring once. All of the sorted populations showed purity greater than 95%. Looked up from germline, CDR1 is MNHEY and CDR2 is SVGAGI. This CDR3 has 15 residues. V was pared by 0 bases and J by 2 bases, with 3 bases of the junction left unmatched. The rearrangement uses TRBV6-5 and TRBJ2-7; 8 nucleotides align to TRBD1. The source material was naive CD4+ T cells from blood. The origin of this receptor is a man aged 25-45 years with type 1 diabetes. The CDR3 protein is CASSYSTGVTYEQYF. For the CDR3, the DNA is TGTGCCAGCAGTTACTCGACAGGGGTTACCTACGAGCAGTACTTC.